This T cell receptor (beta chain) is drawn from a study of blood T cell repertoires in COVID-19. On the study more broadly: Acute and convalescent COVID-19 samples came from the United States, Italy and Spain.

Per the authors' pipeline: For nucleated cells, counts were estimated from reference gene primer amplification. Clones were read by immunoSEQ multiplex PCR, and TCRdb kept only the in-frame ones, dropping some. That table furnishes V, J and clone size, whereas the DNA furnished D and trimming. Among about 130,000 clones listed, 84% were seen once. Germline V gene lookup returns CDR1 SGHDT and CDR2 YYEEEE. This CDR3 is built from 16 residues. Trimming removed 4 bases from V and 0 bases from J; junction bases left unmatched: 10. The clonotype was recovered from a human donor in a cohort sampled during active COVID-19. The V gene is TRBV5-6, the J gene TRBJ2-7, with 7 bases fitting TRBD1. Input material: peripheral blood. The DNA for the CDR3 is TGTGCCAGCAGCGAGGTCGGCAGGGGGAGCTCCTACGAGCAGTACTTC. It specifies CASSEVGRGSSYEQYF.